A single sample gave rise to the 28 T cell receptor beta chains below, sequenced in a study of identical twins. TCRdb recomputed calls from the 5' RACE reads with MiXCR, one row per CDR3 protein. The sample records around 240,000 distinct CDR3 sequences, roughly 7% being singletons. These sequences were also reported in another study, on yellow fever vaccine responses in identical twins.

Sample: memory (CD45RO+) T cells sorted from blood. Source of these receptors: a woman aged 18-35 years in good health.

This chain uses TRBV5-1 with TRBJ1-4; 8 bases fit TRBD1. The germline V gene has CDR1 SGHRS and CDR2 YFSETQ. This CDR3 has 16 residues. V was clipped by 4 bases and J by 0 bases; unmatched bases: 5. DNA of the CDR3: TGCGCCAGCAGCCCGGGGACAGGACCAACTAATGAAAAACTGTTTTTT. It is translated as CASSPGTGPTNEKLFF. The full variable domain, with the rest looked up from reference TRBV5-1 and TRBJ1-4, is KAGVTQTPRYLIKTRGQQVTLSCSPISGHRSVSWYQQTPGQGLQFLFEYFSETQRNKGNFPGRFSGRQFSNSRSEMNVSTLELGDSALYLCASSPGTGPTNEKLFFGSGTQLSVL.

At least ten counts were recorded for this clonotype. This rearrangement joins TRBV10-3 to TRBJ1-1; 8 nucleotides line up with TRBD1. The CDR3 loop spans 14 amino acids. V lost 7 bases, J lost 4 bases, and 8 bases stayed unmatched. Germline loops: CDR1 ENHRY, CDR2 SYGVKD. The CDR3 is CAITRDRRGTEAFF. CDR3 coding DNA: TGTGCCATCACCCGGGACAGGAGGGGCACTGAAGCTTTCTTT.

The chain couples TRBV5-1 to TRBJ2-1; D possibly corresponds to TRBD2 (5 bases). The ends were cut back, 4 bases at V and 10 bases at J, with 18 bases in the middle. CDR1 SGHRS and CDR2 YFSETQ come from the germline V gene. This CDR3 region has 14 residues. The DNA for the CDR3 is TGCGCCAGCAGCGAGGGCCCCTCTGTCGGGGAGCAGTTCTTC. Its translation: CASSEGPSVGEQFF.

This clonotype was recorded many times. J is TRBJ2-1 and V is TRBV7-3, with TRBD2 matching over 8 bases. This CDR3 contains 14 residues. With 7 bases clipped from V and 5 bases from J, the junction kept 7 bases outside the gene matches. The germline gives CDR1 SGHTA, CDR2 FQGTGA. Here the CDR3 DNA reads TGTGCCAGCAAGGCCGGGAGGGGCCACAATGAGCAGTTCTTC. This encodes CASKAGRGHNEQFF.

In this sample, this clonotype turned up many times. The chain couples TRBV7-2 to TRBJ2-7, with D tentatively TRBD1 or TRBD2 (5 bases each). Germline loops: CDR1 SGHTA, CDR2 FQGNSA. This CDR3 is 12 amino acids long. V was pared by 1 base and J by 10 bases, with 11 bases between. CDR3 bases: TGTGCCAGCAGCTTAGACCGACGGGGCCAGTACTTC. This codes for CASSLDRRGQYF.

This chain uses TRBV4-2 with TRBJ2-2; perhaps TRBD1 as D (5 bases). V was trimmed by 1 base and J by 4 bases, leaving 16 bases between them. CDR3 length: 17 residues. The V gene's germline CDR1 is LGHNA and CDR2 YNFKEQ. CDR3 DNA: TGTGCCAGCAGCCAAGGGACCACAGGTGTTCGCACCGGGGAGCTGTTTTTT. This codes for CASSQGTTGVRTGELFF.

There are a few counts of this clonotype. The chain combines TRBV25-1 with TRBJ2-4; TRBD1 agrees at 10 bases. Germline lookup yields CDR1 MGHDK and CDR2 SYGVNS. This CDR3 comprises 17 residues. With 5 bases clipped from V and 0 bases from J, the junction kept 7 bases outside the gene matches. The CDR3 DNA reads as TGTGCCAGCAGTCAAGGACAGGGGGAACTAGCCAAAAACATTCAGTACTTC. Its translation is CASSQGQGELAKNIQYF.

At least ten counts were recorded for this clonotype. The chain joins TRBV4-1 to TRBJ2-7, with D perhaps given as TRBD1 or TRBD2 (5 bases each). The CDR3 loop spans 15 amino acids. V was shortened by 1 base and J by 3 bases, with 13 bases between the two germline ends. The germline gives CDR1 MGHRA, CDR2 YSYEKL. This chain's CDR3 is CASSQGGPWGYEQYF. CDR3 bases: TGCGCCAGCAGCCAAGGGGGACCCTGGGGCTACGAGCAGTACTTC.

This clonotype was observed a handful of times. The chain uses TRBV27 and TRBJ1-1; 7 bases map to TRBD1. The CDR3 has 15 amino acids. Trimming took 5 bases from V and 2 from J; bases not matched to a gene: 8. CDR1 MNHEY and CDR2 SMNVEV come from the germline V gene (reference sequence). The CDR3 DNA sequence: TGTGCCAGCAGTCCCCGGACAGGCGCTAACACTGAAGCTTTCTTT. This codes for CASSPRTGANTEAFF.

This clonotype has at least ten counts. V usage is TRBV29-1 and J usage is TRBJ1-1; D is perhaps TRBD1 (5 bases). Trimming took 8 bases from V and 2 from J, leaving 9 bases between them. The CDR3 covers 11 residues. Germline CDR1 and CDR2: SQVTM and ANQGSEA. The CDR3 spells CSLTENTEAFF. CDR3 nucleotide sequence: TGCAGCCTGACAGAAAACACTGAAGCTTTCTTT. The full variable domain, in which reference TRBV29-1 and TRBJ1-1 provide the parts outside the CDR3, is SAVISQKPSRDICQRGTSLTIQCQVDSQVTMMFWYRQQPGQSLTLIATANQGSEATYESGFVIDKFPISRPNLTFSTLTVSNMSPEDSSIYLCSLTENTEAFFGQGTRLTVV.

The chain carries TRBV6-1 and TRBJ2-3; D is possibly TRBD1 (6 bases). This CDR3 has 15 amino acids. CDR1 MNHNS and CDR2 SASEGT come from the germline V gene. With 8 bases removed from V and 1 base from J, the gap between germline ends came to 16 bases. The CDR3 nucleotides read TGTGCCAGCGGAAACAGGGTGTGGGGCACAGATACGCAGTATTTT. It specifies CASGNRVWGTDTQYF.

The chain links TRBV18 to TRBJ2-3; a weak D match, TRBD1 (6 bases). Looked up from germline, CDR1 is KGHSH and CDR2 is LQKENI. The V end was cut by 4 bases, the J end by 4 bases, with 9 bases between. The CDR3 runs 13 residues. The CDR3 here is CASSRDIADTQYF. The CDR3 DNA reads TGTGCCAGCTCACGGGACATAGCAGATACGCAGTATTTT.

The rearrangement joins TRBV12-3 or TRBV12-4 to TRBJ2-6; the match to TRBD2 covers 10 bases. This CDR3 is 17 amino acids long. V was clipped by 7 bases and J by 0 bases; unmatched bases: 6. The CDR3 DNA reads as TGTGCCAGCACCGTAGCGGGAGGCCGCTCTGGGGCCAACGTCCTGACTTTC. It translates to CASTVAGGRSGANVLTF.

This clonotype was counted a few times. The CDR3 nucleotides are TGTGCCAGCAGGGACCAGGAGATTTCCTACAATGAGCAGTTCTTC. Translating gives CASRDQEISYNEQFF. J is TRBJ2-1 and V is TRBV2; D is unresolved. In germline, CDR1 is SNHLY, CDR2 FYNNEI. This CDR3 comprises 15 residues. Trimming stripped 6 bases from V and 1 base from J, with 13 bases between.

The table lists this clonotype with many counts. V usage is TRBV10-3 and J usage is TRBJ1-1; perhaps TRBD1 as D (5 bases). This CDR3 has 13 residues. CDR1 ENHRY and CDR2 SYGVKD come from the germline V gene. The germline V and J ends were trimmed by 6 bases and 3 bases, with 11 bases remaining between them. CDR3 bases: TGTGCCATCAGGGGACCGGGGGACACTGAAGCTTTCTTT. Protein sequence: CAIRGPGDTEAFF.

This clonotype was observed a handful of times. The chain recombines TRBV3-1 with TRBJ2-1; perhaps TRBD1 as D (5 bases). Germline values: CDR1 LGHDT, CDR2 YNNKEL (reference sequence). V lost 3 bases, J lost 12 bases, and 21 bases lay in between. The CDR3 is 15 residues long. CDR3 region: CASSHAQGYGSAQFF. CDR3 DNA: TGTGCCAGCAGCCACGCCCAGGGCTACGGATCGGCGCAGTTCTTC.

There are many counts of this clonotype. The genes are TRBV20-1 and TRBJ2-1, with TRBD2 matching 11 bases. This CDR3 contains 18 residues. With V trimmed by 2 bases and J by 5 bases, 14 bases remained unmatched. Germline V lookup: CDR1 DFQATT, CDR2 SNEGSKA (reference sequence). CDR3 in DNA: TGCAGTGCTAGAAAGACTAGCGGGATAGGACAATCGCACAATGAGCAGTTCTTC. Its translation is CSARKTSGIGQSHNEQFF.

This clonotype was picked up many times. The rearrangement joins TRBV4-1 to TRBJ2-3; the match to TRBD2 covers 10 bases. V lost 4 bases and J lost 2; bases outside the gene matches: 3. There are 15 residues in the CDR3. Germline V gene lookup returns CDR1 MGHRA and CDR2 YSYEKL. In DNA, the CDR3 is TGCGCCAGCAGCCGAGCGGGAGGGAACACAGATACGCAGTATTTT. Its protein product is CASSRAGGNTDTQYF.

The chain recombines TRBV28 with TRBJ1-2, with D possibly matching TRBD1 (6 bases). From germline, CDR1 is MDHEN and CDR2 SYDVKM. Trimming shortened V by 4 bases and J by 0 bases, and 15 bases separated the two germline ends. The length of the CDR3 is 16 residues. The CDR3 sequence is CASSSHRAEANYGYTF. CDR3 DNA sequence: TGTGCCAGCAGTTCTCACAGGGCGGAAGCTAACTATGGCTACACCTTC.

This clonotype was found a few times. V gene TRBV28 combines with J gene TRBJ2-1; a weak D match, TRBD2 (6 bases). This CDR3 is built from 15 residues. Germline CDR1 MDHEN, CDR2 SYDVKM. V gave up 6 bases and J gave up 7 bases, with 19 bases separating them. CDR3 sequence: CASSSRRTGVNEQFF. The DNA for the CDR3 is TGTGCCAGCAGCTCCCGGCGGACGGGAGTTAATGAGCAGTTCTTC.

This clonotype was seen more than once but under ten times. This chain connects TRBV3-1 to TRBJ1-1, with D unresolved. Deletions cut 5 bases from V and 2 bases from J, with 12 bases between. The CDR3 has 14 amino acids. CDR1 and CDR2 from the germline V gene are LGHDT and YNNKEL (reference sequence). CDR3 residues: CASSKGGVNTEAFF. CDR3 in DNA: TGTGCCAGCAGCAAAGGAGGTGTTAACACTGAAGCTTTCTTT.

V gene TRBV7-9 combines with J gene TRBJ1-1; D is unresolved. Trimming took 5 bases from V and 4 from J, leaving 14 bases between them. Germline V gene lookup returns CDR1 SEHNR and CDR2 FQNEAQ (reference sequence). The length of the CDR3 is 14 residues. The CDR3: CASSPDPGSTEAFF. The CDR3 nucleotides are TGTGCCAGCAGCCCCGACCCTGGGAGCACTGAAGCTTTCTTT.

This clonotype was recorded many times. The chain has TRBV12-3 or TRBV12-4 and TRBJ1-1; a possible D gene is TRBD1 (6 bases). V was shortened by 3 bases and J by 5 bases, with 13 bases between the two germline ends. The CDR3 is 14 amino acids. The CDR3 here is CASSLGGRRTEAFF. For the CDR3, the DNA is TGTGCCAGCAGTTTGGGGGGGCGGAGGACTGAAGCTTTCTTT.

V and J are TRBV20-1 and TRBJ1-1, with D unclear. The CDR3 runs 14 residues. Trimming removed 0 bases at V and 2 bases at J, with 10 bases between. Per germline, CDR1 DFQATT and CDR2 SNEGSKA (reference sequence). CDR3 region: CSARDLQANTEAFF. The CDR3 region has the DNA TGCAGTGCTAGAGATCTTCAGGCCAACACTGAAGCTTTCTTT.

The genes are TRBV10-3 and TRBJ1-3; possibly TRBD1 for D (5 bases). V was cut by 4 bases and J by 0 bases, with 10 bases left in between. CDR3 length equals 15 residues. In germline, CDR1 is ENHRY, CDR2 SYGVKD. CDR3 loop: CAISVGDRSGNTIYF. The CDR3 DNA follows: TGTGCCATCAGTGTAGGGGACCGCTCTGGAAACACCATATATTTT.

This clonotype occurred many times. This sequence joins TRBV29-1 and TRBJ2-7; the D call may be TRBD1 or TRBD2 (5 bases each). Germline V gives CDR1 SQVTM, CDR2 ANQGSEA. This CDR3 is 11 amino acids long. Trimming took 1 base from V and 4 from J, leaving 5 bases between them. CDR3 bases: TGCAGCGTTGAAGGGGGGTACGAGCAGTACTTC. This translates into CSVEGGYEQYF.

The chain carries TRBV29-1 and TRBJ1-4; TRBD1 might be the D (6 bases). The CDR3 is 15 residues long. V was pared by 4 bases and J by 7 bases, with 19 bases between. Per germline, CDR1 SQVTM and CDR2 ANQGSEA. This CDR3 reads CSVAETGLHSEKLFF. CDR3 nucleotide sequence: TGCAGCGTTGCGGAGACAGGACTCCATTCTGAAAAACTGTTTTTT. Based on the CDR3 plus reference TRBV29-1 and TRBJ1-4, the full variable domain is SAVISQKPSRDICQRGTSLTIQCQVDSQVTMMFWYRQQPGQSLTLIATANQGSEATYESGFVIDKFPISRPNLTFSTLTVSNMSPEDSSIYLCSVAETGLHSEKLFFGSGTQLSVL.

This clonotype was seen ten or more times. The chain employs TRBV6-2 or TRBV6-3 and TRBJ2-7; tentatively, D is TRBD2 (6 bases). Germline-derived CDR1 and CDR2 are MNHEY and SVGEGT. The CDR3 covers 15 residues. Trimming took 0 bases from V and 2 from J, leaving 11 bases between them. DNA for the CDR3: TGTGCCAGCAGTTACTCTACTAGCCGCCCCTACGAGCAGTACGTC. It codes for CASSYSTSRPYEQYV.